The 19 T cell receptor beta chains presented below share a single source sample, sequenced in a study of cytomegalovirus exposure and HLA in healthy donors. The PCR was carried out with 60 Vbeta primers and 13 Jbeta primers. Profiling relied on immunoSEQ multiplex PCR, and the TCRdb table lists in-frame clones only, not all of them. The table lists roughly 100,000 clones. Sequenced input: PBMCs. Receptor source: a man between 50 and 59 years old in good health and CMV-seropositive.

V gene TRBV6-6 combines with J gene TRBJ2-7, with 7 nucleotides matching TRBD1. CDR1 is MNHNY and CDR2 is SVGAGI in the germline V gene (reference sequence). V gave up 4 bases and J gave up 8 bases; unmatched junction bases: 8. This CDR3 is built from 13 residues. The CDR3 coding sequence is TGTGCCAGCAGTTCCGGGACAGCCTTAAAGCAGTACGTC. Its translation is CASSSGTALKQYV.

This sequence joins TRBV4-2 and TRBJ2-3, with 12 nucleotides matching TRBD2. Unmatched junction bases numbered 13, after V lost 6 bases and J lost 3 bases. There are 18 residues in the CDR3. CDR1 LGHNA and CDR2 YNFKEQ come from the germline V gene. Here the CDR3 reads CASSQGGFLAGGTDTQYF. DNA for the CDR3: TGTGCCAGCAGTCAGGGAGGGTTCCTAGCGGGGGGGACAGATACGCAGTATTTT.

The chain uses TRBV4-1 and TRBJ1-5, with D perhaps TRBD1 (5 bases). Germline values: CDR1 MGHRA, CDR2 YSYEKL. V lost 0 bases and J 3 bases, leaving 9 bases between the germline ends. This CDR3 is built from 15 residues. The CDR3 region has the DNA TGCGCCAGCAGCCAAGAGGCAGGGAACAATCAGCCCCAGCATTTT. Its translation is CASSQEAGNNQPQHF.

The chain is built from TRBV28 and TRBJ1-1; no firm D call. Germline V CDR1 and CDR2: MDHEN, SYDVKM. V was shortened by 4 bases and J by 10 bases, with 25 bases between the two germline ends. This CDR3 has 16 amino acids. This CDR3 reads CASSSYWANVQRGAFF. The CDR3 bases are TGTGCCAGCAGTTCCTATTGGGCAAACGTTCAGCGGGGAGCTTTCTTT.

V gene TRBV29-1 combines with J gene TRBJ2-3; 11 positions match TRBD2. J was trimmed by 4 bases and V by 4 bases; bases with no gene match: 7. The CDR3 spans 15 residues. Germline lookup yields CDR1 SQVTM and CDR2 ANQGSEA. CDR3 amino acids: CSVGFLAGGSDTQYF. In nucleotides, the CDR3 is TGCAGCGTTGGGTTTTTAGCGGGAGGGTCAGATACGCAGTATTTT.

The chain recombines TRBV4-3 with TRBJ2-1; 7 bases fit TRBD1. This CDR3 has 15 amino acids. The J segment lost 6 bases and the V segment lost 4 bases, leaving 9 bases of the junction unmatched. Germline V gene sequence: CDR1 LGHNA, CDR2 YSLEER. The CDR3 region is CASSLETGIGNEQFF. Written as DNA, the CDR3 is TGCGCCAGCAGCCTCGAGACAGGGATCGGCAATGAGCAGTTCTTC.

The chain uses TRBV6-5 and TRBJ1-1; no clear D. CDR3 length: 16 amino acids. V dropped 2 bases and J dropped 2 bases, with 15 bases sitting between them. Germline CDR1 is MNHEY and CDR2 is SVGAGI. The CDR3 region has the DNA TGTGCCAGCAGTTACGCCACAGCCGGGATCAACACTGAAGCTTTCTTT. Residues: CASSYATAGINTEAFF.

The chain employs TRBV27 and TRBJ2-1; 7 nucleotides match TRBD1. Germline V lookup: CDR1 MNHEY, CDR2 SMNVEV (reference sequence). There are 15 residues in the CDR3. Trimming at V came to 7 bases and at J to 7 bases, leaving 13 bases not matched to a gene. CDR3 bases: TGTGCCAGCACCCTTAGGAAGGGGGCTGGGAATGAGCAGTTCTTC. Its translation is CASTLRKGAGNEQFF.

The DNA for the CDR3 is TGTGCCAGCTGGGGAGGAGAACTGAACACTGAAGCTTTCTTT. Translating gives CASWGGELNTEAFF. This chain links TRBV10-3 with TRBJ1-1; D gene ambiguous. V dropped 10 bases and J dropped 0 bases, with 15 bases sitting between them. CDR1 is ENHRY and CDR2 is SYGVKD in the germline V gene. This CDR3 region has 14 residues.

The V gene is TRBV29-1, the J gene TRBJ2-7; D is unclear. Trimming pared 7 bases from V and 3 bases from J, leaving 10 bases between. The CDR3 length is 11 residues. Germline V lookup: CDR1 SQVTM, CDR2 ANQGSEA. DNA of the CDR3: TGCAGCGGGGTGTGGGGCTACGAGCAGTACGTC. Translating it yields CSGVWGYEQYV.

The rearrangement links TRBV18 to TRBJ2-3; D remains ambiguous. Trimming took 1 base from V and 2 from J, leaving 7 bases between them. The CDR3 has 14 amino acids. CDR1 and CDR2 (germline): KGHSH, LQKENI. The CDR3 is CASSPLTNTDTQYF. The CDR3 DNA is TGTGCCAGCTCACCACTAACTAACACAGATACGCAGTATTTT.

V usage is TRBV6-5 and J usage is TRBJ1-6, with 7 bases aligning to TRBD1. CDR1 and CDR2 (germline): MNHEY, SVGAGI. Trimming took 6 bases from V and 9 from J; bases not matched to a gene: 8. The CDR3 extends over 14 amino acids. For the CDR3, the DNA is TGTGCCAGCAGCTCCTGGGGGGACAGTTCACCCCTCCACTTT. Its protein product is CASSSWGDSSPLHF.

The chain is built from TRBV4-3 and TRBJ1-1; D is possibly TRBD1 (6 bases). V was shortened by 1 base and J by 0 bases, with 6 bases between the two germline ends. CDR1 LGHNA and CDR2 YSLEER come from the germline V gene. The CDR3 spans 14 residues. The CDR3 DNA is TGCGCCAGCAGCCAAGCAGGGGTGAACACTGAAGCTTTCTTT. Protein product: CASSQAGVNTEAFF.

This rearrangement joins TRBV19 to TRBJ1-5; D is possibly TRBD1 (6 bases). Germline assignment: CDR1 LNHDA and CDR2 SQIVND (reference sequence). V dropped 7 bases and J dropped 6 bases, with 19 bases sitting between them. The length of the CDR3 is 15 residues. The CDR3 DNA sequence: TGTGCCAGTAAGGGCACCACAGGGTATGGTCAGCCCCAGCATTTT. Its translation is CASKGTTGYGQPQHF.

This chain uses TRBV18 with TRBJ1-2; the D gene is possibly TRBD1 (5 bases). This CDR3 has 18 amino acids. Germline CDR1 and CDR2: KGHSH and LQKENI. Trimming shortened V by 6 bases and J by 4 bases, and 27 bases separated the two germline ends. The CDR3 protein is CASSPTMVAGRGIYGYTF. CDR3 nucleotides: TGTGCCAGCTCGCCAACCATGGTAGCGGGACGGGGAATCTATGGCTACACCTTC.

The chain has TRBV5-6 and TRBJ1-2; D is unresolved. The V end lost 3 bases, the J end lost 2 bases, and 11 bases lay between the germline ends. Germline assignment: CDR1 SGHDT and CDR2 YYEEEE. CDR3 size: 14 residues. The DNA of the CDR3 is TGTGCCAGCAGCTCCTCAGCGGACAACTATGGCTACACCTTC. Translating it yields CASSSSADNYGYTF.

The J gene is TRBJ2-1, the V gene TRBV29-1; 7 bases fit TRBD2. The V gene end was trimmed by 8 bases and the J gene end by 7 bases; junction bases not matched to a gene: 14. Germline V gives CDR1 SQVTM, CDR2 ANQGSEA. The CDR3 loop spans 14 amino acids. In DNA, the CDR3 is TGCAGCCAAGGTCGGGCGGGAGAGAATAATGAGCAGTTCTTC. It specifies CSQGRAGENNEQFF.

The V call is TRBV2, the J call TRBJ2-1; 8 bases match TRBD2. The V segment lost 5 bases and the J segment 3 bases; nucleotides outside the gene matches: 9. This CDR3 region has 16 residues. The germline V gene encodes CDR1 SNHLY and CDR2 FYNNEI. CDR3 region: CASSFPGRADYNEQFF. The DNA of the CDR3 is TGTGCCAGCAGTTTCCCCGGGAGGGCCGACTACAATGAGCAGTTCTTC.

V and J are TRBV5-5 and TRBJ2-1, with a tentative D call TRBD1 (5 bases). The germline V gene encodes CDR1 SGHKS and CDR2 YYEKEE (reference sequence). Trimming left V 4 bases short and J 2 bases short, with 13 bases between. The CDR3 covers 15 residues. The CDR3 loop reads CASSPYRSPYNEQFF. CDR3 coding DNA: TGTGCCAGCAGCCCCTACAGGAGCCCCTACAATGAGCAGTTCTTC. Full variable domain (rest looked up from reference TRBV5-5 and TRBJ2-1): DAGVTQSPTHLIKTRGQQVTLRCSPISGHKSVSWYQQVLGQGPQFIFQYYEKEERGRGNFPDRFSARQFPNYSSELNVNALLLGDSALYLCASSPYRSPYNEQFFGPGTRLTVL.